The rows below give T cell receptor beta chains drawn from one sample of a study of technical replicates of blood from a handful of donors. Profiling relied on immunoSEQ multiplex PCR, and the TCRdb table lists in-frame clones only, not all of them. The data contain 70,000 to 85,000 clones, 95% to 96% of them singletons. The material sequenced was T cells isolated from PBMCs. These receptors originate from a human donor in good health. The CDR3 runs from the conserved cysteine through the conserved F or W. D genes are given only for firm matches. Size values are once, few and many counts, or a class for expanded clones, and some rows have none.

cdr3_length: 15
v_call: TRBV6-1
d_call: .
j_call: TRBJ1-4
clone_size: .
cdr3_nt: TGTGCCAGCAGTGAAGGTCAGGTAATGCGTGAAAAACTGTTTTTT
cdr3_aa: CASSEGQVMREKLFF

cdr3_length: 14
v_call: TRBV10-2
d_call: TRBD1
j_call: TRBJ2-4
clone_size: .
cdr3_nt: TGCGCCAGCAGTGAGGGGAGACAGGGGGACATTCAGTACTTC
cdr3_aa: CASSEGRQGDIQYF

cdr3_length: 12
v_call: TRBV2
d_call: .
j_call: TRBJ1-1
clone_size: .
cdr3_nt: TGTGCCAGCAGCGGGGGGGACACTGAAGCTTTCTTT
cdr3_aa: CASSGGDTEAFF

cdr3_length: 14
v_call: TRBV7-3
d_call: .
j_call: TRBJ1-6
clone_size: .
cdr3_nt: TGTGCCAGCAGCCGGGGACATGGTGATTCACCCCTCCACTTT
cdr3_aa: CASSRGHGDSPLHF

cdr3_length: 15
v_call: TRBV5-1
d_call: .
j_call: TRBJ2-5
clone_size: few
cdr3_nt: TGCGCCAGCAGCTTGACGGGGGATATCCAAGAGACCCAGTACTTC
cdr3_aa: CASSLTGDIQETQYF

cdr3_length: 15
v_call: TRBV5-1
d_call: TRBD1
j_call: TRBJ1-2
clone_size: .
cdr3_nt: TGCGCCAGCAGCGGAGGACAGGGGCCCTTCTATGGCTACACCTTC
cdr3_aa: CASSGGQGPFYGYTF

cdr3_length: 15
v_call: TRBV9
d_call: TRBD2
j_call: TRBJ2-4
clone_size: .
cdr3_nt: TGTGCCAGCAGCGCAGCGGGGTTAGGCAAAAACATTCAGTACTTC
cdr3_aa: CASSAAGLGKNIQYF

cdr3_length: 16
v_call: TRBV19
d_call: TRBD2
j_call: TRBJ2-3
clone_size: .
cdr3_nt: TGTGCCAGTAGTATAAAGCTAGCGGGGTTCACAGATACGCAGTATTTT
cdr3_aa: CASSIKLAGFTDTQYF

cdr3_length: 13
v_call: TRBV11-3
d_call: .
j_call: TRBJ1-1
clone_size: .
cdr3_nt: TGTGCCAGCAGCCCAAGGGGGAACACTGAAGCTTTCTTT
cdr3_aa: CASSPRGNTEAFF

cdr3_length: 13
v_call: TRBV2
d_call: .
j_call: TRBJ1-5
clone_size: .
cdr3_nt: TGTGCCAGCGCCTGGACTCTCAATCAGCCCCAGCATTTT
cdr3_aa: CASAWTLNQPQHF

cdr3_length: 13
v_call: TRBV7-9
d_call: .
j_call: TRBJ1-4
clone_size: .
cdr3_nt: TGTGCCAGCAGCTATTCCCTTAATGAAAAACTGTTTTTT
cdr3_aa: CASSYSLNEKLFF

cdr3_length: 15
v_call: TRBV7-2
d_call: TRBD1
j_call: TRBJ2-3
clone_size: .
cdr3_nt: TGTGCCAGCAGCTCGACAGGGTTTTGGACAGATACGCAGTATTTT
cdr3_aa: CASSSTGFWTDTQYF

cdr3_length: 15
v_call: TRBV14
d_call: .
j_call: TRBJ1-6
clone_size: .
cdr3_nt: TGTGCCAGCAGCCAAGAACGGGGTTTTGGTTCACCCCTCCACTTT
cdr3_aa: CASSQERGFGSPLHF

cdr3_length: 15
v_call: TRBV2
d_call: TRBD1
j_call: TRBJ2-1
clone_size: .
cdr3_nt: TGTGCCAGCAGTGAGGCACAGGGGGCTTACAATGAGCAGTTCTTC
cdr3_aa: CASSEAQGAYNEQFF

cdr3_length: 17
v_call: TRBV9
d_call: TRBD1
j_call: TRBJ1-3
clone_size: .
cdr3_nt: TGTGCCAGCAGCGTAGGAGGGTTAGGGGGCAAAGGAAACACCATATATTTT
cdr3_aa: CASSVGGLGGKGNTIYF

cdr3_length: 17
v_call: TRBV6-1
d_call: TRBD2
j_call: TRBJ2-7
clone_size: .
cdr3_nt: TGTGCCAGCAGTGAGGTAGGGGCGGGAGTCACATACTACGAGCAGTACTTC
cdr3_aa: CASSEVGAGVTYYEQYF

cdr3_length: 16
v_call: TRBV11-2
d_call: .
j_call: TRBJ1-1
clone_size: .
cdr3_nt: TGTGCCAGCAGCTTATTAAACAGCGGGCCAGAGTCAAGGGCTTTCTTT
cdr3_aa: CASSLLNSGPESRAFF

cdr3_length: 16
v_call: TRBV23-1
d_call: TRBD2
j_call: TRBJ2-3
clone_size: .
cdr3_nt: TGCGCCAGCAGTCAATTCAGGACTAGCGGGAATGATACGCAGTATTTT
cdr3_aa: CASSQFRTSGNDTQYF

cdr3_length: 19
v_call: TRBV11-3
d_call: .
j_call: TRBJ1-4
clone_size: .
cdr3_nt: TGTGCCAGCAGCCCTACCGGGACAAGTATCCCCGCCATAAATGAAAAACTGTTTTTT
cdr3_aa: CASSPTGTSIPAINEKLFF

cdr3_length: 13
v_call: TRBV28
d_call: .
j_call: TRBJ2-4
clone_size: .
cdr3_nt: TGTGCCAGCACGTCAGTAGCCAAAAACATTCAGTACTTC
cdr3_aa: CASTSVAKNIQYF